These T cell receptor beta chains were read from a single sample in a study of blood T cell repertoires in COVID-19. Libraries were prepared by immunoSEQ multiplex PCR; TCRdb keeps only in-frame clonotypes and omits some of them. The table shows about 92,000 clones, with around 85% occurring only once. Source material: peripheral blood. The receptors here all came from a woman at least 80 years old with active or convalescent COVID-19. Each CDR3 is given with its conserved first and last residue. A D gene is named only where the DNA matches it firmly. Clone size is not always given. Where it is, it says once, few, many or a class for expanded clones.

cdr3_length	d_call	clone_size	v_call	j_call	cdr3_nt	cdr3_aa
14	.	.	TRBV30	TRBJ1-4	TGTGCCTGGAGCAATCCCCCGGGGGGCGAAAAACTGTTTTTT	CAWSNPPGGEKLFF
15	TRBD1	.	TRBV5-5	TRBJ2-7	TGTGCCAGCAGCTTGATAGGACAGGGAGAGTCCGAGCAGTACTTC	CASSLIGQGESEQYF
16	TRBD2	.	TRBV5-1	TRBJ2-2	TGCGCCAGCAGAGAGCGGGGGGCCGCGAACACCGGGGAGCTGTTTTTT	CASRERGAANTGELFF
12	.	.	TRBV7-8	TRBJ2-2	TGTGCCAGCAGCCTCGCAGTCGGGGAGCTGTTTTTT	CASSLAVGELFF
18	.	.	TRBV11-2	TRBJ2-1	TGTGCCAGCAGCTTACGGAGACAGGGAGGAAGCTCCTACAATGAGCAGTTCTTC	CASSLRRQGGSSYNEQFF
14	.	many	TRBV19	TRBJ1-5	TGTGCCAGTAGTTGGTCCGGGGGCAATCAGCCCCAGCATTTT	CASSWSGGNQPQHF
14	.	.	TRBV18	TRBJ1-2	TGTGCCAGCTCACCACCATCGGGGGTAGGTGGCTACACCTTC	CASSPPSGVGGYTF
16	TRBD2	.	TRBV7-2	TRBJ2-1	TGTGCCAGCAGCTTAGTTGCGGGAGTGGAAAACAATGAGCAGTTCTTC	CASSLVAGVENNEQFF
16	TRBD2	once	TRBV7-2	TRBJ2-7	TGTGCCAGCAGCTTCTCCTTAGCGGGGGGCTCCTACGAGCAGTACTTC	CASSFSLAGGSYEQYF
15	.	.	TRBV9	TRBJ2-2	TGTGCCAGCAGCGGGGGCCCCCCGGGCACCGGGGAGCTGTTTTTT	CASSGGPPGTGELFF
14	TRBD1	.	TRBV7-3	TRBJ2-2	TGTGCCAGCAGCACATCGGACAGGGCCGGGGAGCTGTTTTTT	CASSTSDRAGELFF
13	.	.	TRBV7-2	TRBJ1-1	TGTGCCAGCACACGAACGGGGGTCACTGAAGCTTTCTTT	CASTRTGVTEAFF
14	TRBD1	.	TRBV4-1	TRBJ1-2	TGCGCCAGCAGCCAGGGGGACAGCCACTATGGCTACACCTTC	CASSQGDSHYGYTF
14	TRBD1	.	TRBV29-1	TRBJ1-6	TGCAGCGTTGGGGGACAGGGGGACAATTCACCCCTCCACTTT	CSVGGQGDNSPLHF
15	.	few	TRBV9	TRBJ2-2	TGTGCCAGCAGCGATACAGGGAGGAACACCGGGGAGCTGTTTTTT	CASSDTGRNTGELFF
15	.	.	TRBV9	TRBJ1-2	TGTGCCAGCAGCTTCGCTGAAAGAGGGCTCTATGGCTACACCTTC	CASSFAERGLYGYTF
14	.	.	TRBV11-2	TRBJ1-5	TGTGCCAGCAGCCCCTCGGGGGGGAATCAGCCCCAGCATTTT	CASSPSGGNQPQHF
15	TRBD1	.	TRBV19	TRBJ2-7	TGTGCCAGTAGTACCGGGACAGCGAGCTCCTACGAGCAGTACTTC	CASSTGTASSYEQYF
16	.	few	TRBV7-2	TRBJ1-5	TGTGCCAGCAGCTTAGGGCCGTCGGGGGGCGGTCAGCCCCAGCATTTT	CASSLGPSGGGQPQHF